This is a list of T cell receptor beta chains from one sample in a study of blood T cell repertoires in COVID-19. Method: immunoSEQ multiplex PCR; TCRdb's copy keeps in-frame clones and lacks some. The sample holds roughly 400,000 clones, nearly 90% seen once. Material: PBMCs or T cells enriched from blood (not recorded which). These receptors all stem from a middle-aged woman with acute COVID-19. The CDR3 runs from the conserved cysteine through the conserved F or W. A D gene is named only where the DNA matches it firmly. Clone size appears in some rows only: once, few, many, or a class for an expanded clone.

J,V,size,D,DNA,CDR3
TRBJ1-3,TRBV2,.,TRBD1,TGTGCCAGCAGGACTGACAGGGGATCTGGAAACACCATATATTTT,CASRTDRGSGNTIYF
TRBJ1-6,TRBV7-9,.,TRBD1,TGTGCCAGCAGCTTAGAGGGACAGGGTGACAATTCACCCCTCCACTTT,CASSLEGQGDNSPLHF
TRBJ1-2,TRBV14,.,.,TGTGCCAGCAGTCAGATCGGGACAATCGATGGCTACACCTTC,CASSQIGTIDGYTF
TRBJ2-7,TRBV19,.,TRBD2,TGTGCCAGTAGTATTCGAAACCGGGGGGCCTACGAGCAGTACTTC,CASSIRNRGAYEQYF
TRBJ1-4,TRBV21-1,.,.,TGTGCCAGCAGCAAAGCTTGCGGTGAAAAACTGTTTTTT,CASSKACGEKLFF
TRBJ1-4,TRBV24-1,.,TRBD1,TGTGCCACCAGTGATCCCGACAGGGGGCGAGGTGAAAAACTGTTTTTT,CATSDPDRGRGEKLFF
TRBJ1-1,TRBV20-1,.,.,TGCAGTGCTAGTCAAGGGGAGAACACTGAAGCTTTCTTT,CSASQGENTEAFF
TRBJ2-1,TRBV6-5,.,TRBD1,TGTGCCAGCAAGGAAAACCCGGGACAGGGTCCCATGGGGTTCTTC,CASKENPGQGPMGFF
TRBJ1-5,TRBV27,.,.,TGTGCCAGCAGTTTGCGGGGTCAGCCCCAGCATTTT,CASSLRGQPQHF
TRBJ1-1,TRBV20-1,once,.,TGCAGGAGCTCACGTGGCACTGAAGCTTTCTTT,CRSSRGTEAFF
TRBJ2-7,TRBV5-4,.,.,TGTGCCAGCAGCCCGGACACCCTACCCCTCGAGCAGTACTTC,CASSPDTLPLEQYF
TRBJ1-4,TRBV7-9,.,TRBD1,TGTGCCAGCAGCTTAGGTGGGGACAGGGGTGAAAAACTGTTTTTT,CASSLGGDRGEKLFF